This passage covers 16 T cell receptor beta chains from one sample sequenced in a study of T cell responses to AZD1222 COVID-19 vaccine. Measured with immunoSEQ multiplex PCR; TCRdb has only the in-frame clones, and not every one. The table has fewer than 110,000 clones, nearly 90% seen once; the top ten hold approximately 4.8%. Sample: peripheral blood, taken 28 days after the second AZD1222 dose. These receptors came from an adult who received the AZD1222 COVID-19 vaccine.

A remark on this clone: The sample contains more than one DNA sequence encoding this CDR3. V is TRBV7-9 and J is TRBJ2-7; D is unclear. Germline assignment: CDR1 SEHNR and CDR2 FQNEAQ (reference sequence). The germline V and J ends were trimmed by 3 bases and 1 base, with 1 base remaining between them. The CDR3 has 11 residues. CDR3 nucleotide sequence: TGTGCCAGCAGCTTTTCCTACGAGCAGTACTTC. This gives the protein CASSFSYEQYF.

This clone was found once. CDR3 residues: CASSLGGENIQYF. The DNA for the CDR3 is TGTGCCAGCAGTTTGGGGGGCGAAAACATTCAGTACTTC. The rearrangement links TRBV27 to TRBJ2-4, with D perhaps assigned TRBD1 or TRBD2 (6 bases each). Trimming removed 3 bases at V and 5 bases at J, with 8 bases between. There are 13 residues in the CDR3. CDR1 MNHEY and CDR2 SMNVEV come from the germline V gene (reference sequence).

This chain joins TRBV3-1 (or the pseudogene TRBV3-2) and TRBJ2-1, with 7 bases identical to TRBD1. Germline CDR1 reads LGHDT; CDR2 reads YNNKEL (reference sequence). The CDR3 loop spans 12 amino acids. V gave up 3 bases and J gave up 7 bases; unmatched junction bases: 0. The CDR3 DNA reads TGTGCCAGCAGCCAGACAGGGAATGAGCAGTTCTTC. Translated, it gives CASSQTGNEQFF.

This chain links TRBV16 with TRBJ1-2; D unclear. The germline V gene has CDR1 KGHSY and CDR2 FQNENV. The CDR3 has 13 residues. With 4 bases removed from V and 5 bases from J, the gap between germline ends came to 11 bases. The chain's CDR3 is CASSPDYIYGYTF. DNA for the CDR3: TGTGCCAGCAGCCCTGACTACATTTATGGCTACACCTTC. The variable domain in full, completed from reference TRBV16 and TRBJ1-2, reads GEEVAQTPKHLVRGEGQKAKLYCAPIKGHSYVFWYQQVLKNEFKFLISFQNENVFDETGMPKERFSAKCLPNSPCSLEIQATKLEDSAVYFCASSPDYIYGYTFGSGTRLTVV.

The chain employs TRBV10-2 and TRBJ2-7; no reliable D call. Trimming took off 6 bases at V and 4 bases at J, with 10 bases between the two ends. The germline V gene has CDR1 WSHSY and CDR2 SAAADI. The CDR3 contains 12 residues. CDR3 in DNA: TGCGCCAGCAGCGGCGACAATTACGAGCAGTACTTC. It specifies CASSGDNYEQYF.

CDR3 bases: TGTGCCAGCTCGACAGGGATGTATGGCTACACCTTC. This codes for CASSTGMYGYTF. The chain recombines TRBV25-1 with TRBJ1-2; 7 bases align to TRBD1. CDR1 and CDR2 from the germline V gene are MGHDK and SYGVNS. The CDR3 covers 12 residues. V shed 8 bases, J shed 5 bases, and the junction held 5 bases outside the gene matches.

The V and J genes are TRBV30 and TRBJ1-5, with D possibly matching TRBD1 (6 bases). Looked up from germline, CDR1 is GTSNPN and CDR2 is SVGIG (reference sequence). There are 14 residues in the CDR3. V was clipped by 5 bases and J by 2 bases, with 13 bases between them. The chain's CDR3 is CAWEQGSGNQPQHF. Written as DNA, the CDR3 is TGTGCCTGGGAACAGGGAAGTGGCAATCAGCCCCAGCATTTT.

The rearrangement joins TRBV7-9 to TRBJ2-7; tentative D call: TRBD1 (5 bases). V was shortened by 3 bases and J by 7 bases, with 10 bases between the two germline ends. CDR1 and CDR2 (germline): SEHNR, FQNEAQ (reference sequence). CDR3 length equals 12 residues. The CDR3 sequence: CASSFDSWEQYF. The CDR3 nucleotides are TGTGCCAGCAGCTTTGACAGTTGGGAGCAGTACTTC.

This chain links TRBV28 with TRBJ2-7, with D perhaps matching TRBD1 (5 bases). The CDR3 has 16 amino acids. The V and J ends lost 2 bases and 0 bases respectively, with 14 bases between them. The germline V gene has CDR1 MDHEN and CDR2 SYDVKM. CDR3 DNA: TGTGCCAGCAGTTTAGGGGCGGCAGGCGGCTCCTACGAGCAGTACTTC. Translation gives CASSLGAAGGSYEQYF.

J is TRBJ2-3 and V is TRBV6-4; weak D call: TRBD1 (6 bases). In germline, CDR1 is MRHNA, CDR2 SNTAGT. The CDR3 length is 15 residues. The V end lost 2 bases, the J end lost 2 bases, and 11 bases lay between the germline ends. This CDR3 reads CASSDRDTHTDTQYF. The CDR3 DNA reads as TGTGCCAGCAGTGACAGGGACACACACACAGATACGCAGTATTTT.

V usage is TRBV7-9 and J usage is TRBJ1-2, with 7 nucleotides matching TRBD1. The CDR3 totals 17 residues. CDR1 is SEHNR and CDR2 is FQNEAQ in the germline V gene (reference sequence). Trimming at V came to 1 base and at J to 5 bases, leaving 13 bases not matched to a gene. This CDR3 reads CASSLGSQDRVVYGYTF. The DNA for the CDR3 is TGTGCCAGCAGCTTAGGCTCCCAAGACAGGGTAGTTTATGGCTACACCTTC.

The rearrangement links TRBV28 to TRBJ2-7; TRBD2 agrees at 9 bases. The CDR3 runs 14 residues. The J segment lost 1 base and the V segment lost 8 bases, leaving 6 bases of the junction unmatched. CDR1 is MDHEN, CDR2 SYDVKM, per germline. CDR3 in amino acids: CASSSGAHSYEQYF. CDR3 coding DNA: TGTGCCAGCTCTAGCGGGGCCCATTCCTACGAGCAGTACTTC.

This chain links TRBV6-5 with TRBJ1-1; no definite D call. Trimming stripped 2 bases from V and 6 bases from J, with 10 bases between. CDR3 size: 13 residues. The germline V gene encodes CDR1 MNHEY and CDR2 SVGAGI. The CDR3 sequence: CASSYGGVAEAFF. In DNA, the CDR3 is TGTGCCAGCAGTTACGGTGGGGTGGCTGAAGCTTTCTTT.

The V gene is TRBV14, the J gene TRBJ1-6; D remains unclear. The V gene lost 3 bases and the J gene lost 7 bases, with 10 bases spanning the gap. The CDR3 totals 14 residues. CDR1 is SGHDN and CDR2 is FVKESK in the germline V gene. DNA of the CDR3: TGTGCCAGCAGCCACGAACTGGACAATTCACCCCTCCACTTT. As protein: CASSHELDNSPLHF.

In nucleotides, the CDR3 is TGTGCCAGCAGCTTAGAACCCCGTGAGGGCTACACCTTC. Translation: CASSLEPREGYTF. This sequence joins TRBV11-2 and TRBJ1-2; D gene uncertain. Looked up from germline, CDR1 is SGHAT and CDR2 is FQNNGV. The CDR3 is made up of 13 amino acids. Trimming cost V 0 bases and J 8 bases, with 10 bases left between them.

The rearrangement links TRBV24-1 to TRBJ2-1; 10 bases are a match to TRBD2. V dropped 0 bases and J dropped 7; count of bases not matched to a gene: 5. The CDR3 contains 16 residues. The germline CDR1 and CDR2 sequences are KGHDR and SFDVKD. The CDR3 DNA follows: TGTGCCACCAGTGATTTGAAGCGGGGGGGTTGGAATGAGCAGTTCTTC. Translation: CATSDLKRGGWNEQFF.